The 24 T cell receptor beta chains presented below share a single source sample, sequenced in a study of blood T cell repertoires in COVID-19. Assay: immunoSEQ multiplex PCR; the TCRdb copy retains only in-frame clones and omits some. Of some 70,000 clones listed, about 73% are singletons. The sequenced sample consisted of peripheral blood. These receptors were collected from a man aged 55-75 years with acute or convalescent COVID-19.

This chain joins TRBV5-1 and TRBJ2-1; D may be TRBD1 (6 bases). This CDR3 spans 15 amino acids. V gave up 0 bases and J gave up 5 bases, with 12 bases separating them. The germline CDR1 and CDR2 sequences are SGHRS and YFSETQ. CDR3: CASSLVGQPNNEQFF. CDR3 in DNA: TGCGCCAGCAGCTTGGTCGGACAGCCTAACAATGAGCAGTTCTTC.

This clone was detected only a few times. The chain uses TRBV12-3 or TRBV12-4 and TRBJ2-1, with D maybe TRBD1 (6 bases). V gave up 2 bases and J gave up 13 bases, with 9 bases separating them. This CDR3 has 11 residues. This chain's CDR3 is CASSLRTAQFF. DNA of the CDR3: TGTGCCAGCAGTTTACGGACAGCCCAGTTCTTC.

This rearrangement joins TRBV12-5 to TRBJ2-1; 9 nucleotides agree with TRBD2. J gave up 10 bases and V 1 base, and 8 bases lay outside the gene matches. Per germline, CDR1 LGHNT and CDR2 FRNRAP. The CDR3 runs to 15 residues. The CDR3 spells CASGLGNSGSLEQFF. In nucleotides, the CDR3 is TGTGCTAGTGGTTTGGGGAATAGCGGGAGTTTGGAGCAGTTCTTC. Full variable domain (rest looked up from reference TRBV12-5 and TRBJ2-1): DARVTQTPRHKVTEMGQEVTMRCQPILGHNTVFWYRQTMMQGLELLAYFRNRAPLDDSGMPKDRFSAEMPDATLATLKIQPSEPRDSAVYFCASGLGNSGSLEQFFGPGTRLTVL.

This clone came up a few times. The chain uses TRBV24-1 and TRBJ1-1; D gene unclear. V was shortened by 7 bases and J by 1 base, with 9 bases between the two germline ends. The CDR3 has 13 amino acids. CDR1 and CDR2 (germline): KGHDR, SFDVKD. CDR3 sequence reads: CATRATGNTEAFF. Written as DNA, the CDR3 is TGTGCCACCAGAGCCACGGGGAACACTGAAGCTTTCTTT.

On this clone: The junction shows a germline mismatch at one end, possibly a read error. J is TRBJ2-3 and V is TRBV7-3; TRBD2 matches at 9 bases. The CDR3 runs 15 residues. CDR1 and CDR2 from the germline V gene are SGHTA and FQGTGA. The CDR3: CASSPSGTSIDTQYF. For the CDR3, the DNA is TGTGCCAGCAGCCCCTCGGGGACTAGCATAGATACGCAGTATTTT.

The V and J genes are TRBV28 and TRBJ2-4, with D tentatively TRBD1 (6 bases). V lost 4 bases, J lost 15 bases, and 19 bases lay in between. CDR3 size: 13 residues. Per germline, CDR1 MDHEN and CDR2 SYDVKM. CDR3 DNA: TGTGCCAGCAGTTCCCTCACCTACAGGGAATTGTACTTC. Amino acid sequence: CASSSLTYRELYF.

The V call is TRBV7-9, the J call TRBJ2-7; 9 bases are shared with TRBD2. With V trimmed by 3 bases and J by 6 bases, 12 bases remained unmatched. In germline, CDR1 is SEHNR, CDR2 FQNEAQ (reference sequence). The CDR3 runs 16 residues. CDR3 sequence reads: CASSFLIAGAGSEQYF. Written as DNA, the CDR3 is TGTGCCAGCAGCTTTCTTATAGCGGGAGCGGGTAGCGAGCAGTACTTC.

The chain is built from TRBV28 and TRBJ1-2; 11 positions agree with TRBD1. V dropped 3 bases and J dropped 6; count of bases not matched to a gene: 6. Germline lookup yields CDR1 MDHEN and CDR2 SYDVKM. CDR3 size: 15 residues. The CDR3 is CASSFGQGAYNGYTF. The DNA of the CDR3 is TGTGCCAGCAGTTTCGGACAGGGGGCCTACAATGGCTACACCTTC.

This chain connects TRBV12-3 or TRBV12-4 to TRBJ2-7, with 7 bases identical to TRBD1. The ends lost 6 bases at V and 5 bases at J; junction bases unmatched: 7. CDR3 size: 13 residues. CDR3: CASSLGTANEQYF. CDR3 in DNA: TGTGCCAGCAGCCTCGGGACAGCAAACGAGCAGTACTTC.

The V gene is TRBV29-1, the J gene TRBJ1-1; no definite D call. CDR1 and CDR2 (germline): SQVTM, ANQGSEA. The CDR3 has 13 amino acids. The V end lost 0 bases, the J end lost 3 bases, and 8 bases lay between the germline ends. Here the CDR3 reads CSVEERLDTEAFF. CDR3 coding DNA: TGCAGCGTTGAAGAAAGACTCGACACTGAAGCTTTCTTT.

The chain employs TRBV19 and TRBJ1-5; 8 nucleotides align to TRBD1. The germline V gene has CDR1 LNHDA and CDR2 SQIVND (reference sequence). There are 15 residues in the CDR3. J gave up 6 bases and V 7 bases, and 11 bases lay outside the gene matches. CDR3 loop: CASTTTGEGSQPQHF. CDR3 coding DNA: TGTGCCAGTACTACGACAGGGGAGGGGAGTCAGCCCCAGCATTTT.

V and J are TRBV10-1 and TRBJ2-2; D possibly corresponds to TRBD2 (6 bases). The CDR3 extends over 14 amino acids. V lost 8 bases and J lost 0, with 10 bases in between. From germline, CDR1 is WNHNN and CDR2 SYGVQD (reference sequence). CDR3 loop: CASRDSSNTGELFF. CDR3 DNA: TGCGCCAGCCGGGACTCTTCGAACACCGGGGAGCTGTTTTTT.

This clone was seen only a few times. CDR3 sequence reads: CASRAGQGDEQFF. Here the CDR3 DNA reads TGCGCCAGCAGGGCGGGACAGGGAGATGAGCAGTTCTTC. The V and J genes are TRBV4-1 and TRBJ2-1; 9 bases map to TRBD1. The CDR3 runs to 13 residues. V lost 6 bases, J lost 8 bases, and 5 bases stayed unmatched. Germline-derived CDR1 and CDR2 are MGHRA and YSYEKL.

The rearrangement links TRBV2 to TRBJ1-4; D is undetermined. The V end was cut by 8 bases, the J end by 8 bases, with 9 bases between. CDR1 SNHLY and CDR2 FYNNEI come from the germline V gene. CDR3 length equals 11 residues. The CDR3 sequence is CASSVLEKLFF. The CDR3 coding sequence is TGTGCCAGCTCAGTTCTCGAAAAACTGTTTTTT.

The chain uses TRBV30 and TRBJ1-2; 11 bases are a match to TRBD1. This CDR3 spans 14 amino acids. J gave up 4 bases and V 1 base, and 2 bases lay outside the gene matches. Germline V lookup: CDR1 GTSNPN, CDR2 SVGIG (reference sequence). This CDR3 reads CAWSDGTGGYGYTF. The CDR3, as DNA: TGTGCCTGGAGTGACGGGACAGGGGGCTATGGCTACACCTTC.

The rearrangement joins TRBV5-6 to TRBJ1-3, with D unclear. The germline gives CDR1 SGHDT, CDR2 YYEEEE. CDR3 size: 13 residues. Trimming cost V 2 bases and J 6 bases, with 9 bases left between them. The CDR3 sequence: CASSFRLLNTIYF. In nucleotides, the CDR3 is TGTGCCAGCAGCTTCAGGCTTTTAAACACCATATATTTT.

This clone turned up a few times. The junction departs from the called germline gene at one end, perhaps through a read error. This chain joins TRBV5-1 and TRBJ1-2; D unclear. The CDR3 is 13 amino acids. Germline-derived CDR1 and CDR2 are SGHRS and YFSETQ. CDR3 DNA sequence: TGCGCCAGCAGCCAAACCCTAAACTCTGGCTACACCTTC. Translating it yields CASSQTLNSGYTF.

This clone is a singleton in its sample. The V call is TRBV7-2, the J call TRBJ1-2; the match to TRBD1 covers 11 bases. Trimming removed 3 bases from V and 5 bases from J; junction bases left unmatched: 2. Germline V lookup: CDR1 SGHTA, CDR2 FQGNSA. The CDR3 totals 14 residues. The CDR3 DNA follows: TGTGCCAGCAGCTTTGGACAGGGGGCTTATGGCTACACCTTC. Its translation is CASSFGQGAYGYTF.

This sequence joins TRBV10-2 and TRBJ1-6; 9 bases line up with TRBD1. The J segment lost 0 bases and the V segment lost 7 bases, leaving 4 bases of the junction unmatched. Germline-derived CDR1 and CDR2 are WSHSY and SAAADI. This CDR3 comprises 16 residues. Here the CDR3 DNA reads TGCGCCAGCAAAGACAGGGGGAGCTCCTATAATTCACCCCTCCACTTT. It specifies CASKDRGSSYNSPLHF.

For the CDR3, the DNA is TGTGCCAGCAGTTTAAGGCCTAGCGGGGTCCGCACCGGGGAGCTGTTTTTT. Protein sequence: CASSLRPSGVRTGELFF. The chain recombines TRBV27 with TRBJ2-2; TRBD2 aligns across 9 bases. CDR3 length: 17 residues. CDR1 MNHEY and CDR2 SMNVEV come from the germline V gene (reference sequence). J gave up 4 bases and V 2 bases, and 8 bases lay outside the gene matches.

CDR3 DNA sequence: TGTGCCAGCAGCTTGGTCCCCGAAAGCTTCAATGAGCAGTTCTTC. Its protein product is CASSLVPESFNEQFF. The chain joins TRBV5-4 to TRBJ2-1; no definite D call. The V end was cut by 0 bases, the J end by 6 bases, with 13 bases between. This CDR3 spans 15 amino acids. CDR1 and CDR2 (germline): SGHNT, YYREEE (reference sequence).

Turning to this clone: The limits of the CDR3 on the DNA are not certain, so only TCRdb's listed CDR3 is given. The chain couples TRBV11-2 to TRBJ1-2; the table's D call, TRBD1, has no DNA check behind it. Germline V gene sequence: CDR1 SGHAT, CDR2 FQNNGV. 13 amino acids form the CDR3, both terminal residues included. The CDR3 sequence: CASSLVGQGNDTF.

The J gene is TRBJ1-6, the V gene TRBV21-1; TRBD1, the table's D call, was not compared with the DNA. TRBV21-1 has pseudogene status. CDR3 length: 20 residues. The CDR3 spells CASSKAKRDREGHSNSPLHF. The CDR3 DNA is TGTGCCAGCAGCAAAGCAAAACGGGACAGGGAGGGCCATTCAAATTCACCCCTCCACTTT.

The V and J genes are TRBV11-3 and TRBJ2-1, with 10 bases identical to TRBD2. V shed 5 bases, J shed 6 bases, and the junction held 7 bases outside the gene matches. Germline CDR1 is SGHNT and CDR2 is YENEEA. The CDR3 is made up of 15 amino acids. CDR3 coding DNA: TGTGCCAGCAGCCACATAGCGGGGGGACTCAATGAGCAGTTCTTC. Translating gives CASSHIAGGLNEQFF.